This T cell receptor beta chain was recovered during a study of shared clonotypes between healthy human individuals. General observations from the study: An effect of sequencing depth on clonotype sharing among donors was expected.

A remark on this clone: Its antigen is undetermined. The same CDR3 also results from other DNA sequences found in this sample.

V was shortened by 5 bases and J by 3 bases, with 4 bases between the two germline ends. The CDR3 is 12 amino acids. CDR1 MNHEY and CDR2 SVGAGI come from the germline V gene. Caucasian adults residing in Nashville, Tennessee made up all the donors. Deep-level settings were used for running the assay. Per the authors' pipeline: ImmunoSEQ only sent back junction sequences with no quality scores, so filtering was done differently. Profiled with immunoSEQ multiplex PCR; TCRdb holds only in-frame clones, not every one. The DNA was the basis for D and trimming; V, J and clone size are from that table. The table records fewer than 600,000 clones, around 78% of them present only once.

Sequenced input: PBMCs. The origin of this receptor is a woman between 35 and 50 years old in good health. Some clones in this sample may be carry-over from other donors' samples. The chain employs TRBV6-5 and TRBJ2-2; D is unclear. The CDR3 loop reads CASSRDTGELFF. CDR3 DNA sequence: TGTGCCAGCAGTAGGGACACCGGGGAGCTGTTTTTT.